The source of this T cell receptor beta chain is a study of blood T cell repertoires in COVID-19. Across the study: Sample material is recorded as cDNA or gDNA derived from T cells, B-cell-depleted T cells, or PBMCs.

Study processing details: Amplification of reference gene primers was used by the study to estimate nucleated cell counts. Generated by immunoSEQ multiplex PCR, the TCRdb table keeps only in-frame clones and is missing some. V and J calls and clone size are given by that table; D and trimming were obtained from the DNA. The table has around 24,000 clones, approximately 79% seen once; the top ten hold 55% to 65%. The CDR3 sequence is 14 residues long. The germline V gene has CDR1 LNHDA and CDR2 SQIVND (reference sequence). Trimming took 4 bases from V and 6 from J, leaving 13 bases between them. The V and J genes are TRBV19 and TRBJ1-5; perhaps TRBD1 as D (6 bases). The sample comprised peripheral blood. This TCR derives from a woman older than 75 with acute or convalescent COVID-19. This CDR3 is CASSRSGAGQPQHF. Written as DNA, the CDR3 is TGTGCCAGTAGTAGATCAGGGGCGGGTCAGCCCCAGCATTTT.